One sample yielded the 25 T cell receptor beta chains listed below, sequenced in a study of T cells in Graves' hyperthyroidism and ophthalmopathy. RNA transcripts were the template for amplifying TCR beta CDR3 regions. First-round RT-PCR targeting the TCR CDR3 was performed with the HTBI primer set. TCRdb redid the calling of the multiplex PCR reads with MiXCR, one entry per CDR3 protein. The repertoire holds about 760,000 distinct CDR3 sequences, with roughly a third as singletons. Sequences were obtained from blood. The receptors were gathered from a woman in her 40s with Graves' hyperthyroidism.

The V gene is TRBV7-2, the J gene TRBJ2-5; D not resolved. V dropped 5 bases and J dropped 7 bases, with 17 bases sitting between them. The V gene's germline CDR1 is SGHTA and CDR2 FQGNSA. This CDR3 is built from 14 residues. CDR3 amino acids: CASSPSPLYGTQYF. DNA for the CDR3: TGTGCCAGCAGCCCTTCCCCCCTGTATGGGACCCAGTACTTC.

CDR3 residues: CSASWQDYEQYF. CDR3 nucleotides: TGCAGTGCTAGCTGGCAGGACTACGAGCAGTACTTC. The gene calls are TRBV20-1 and TRBJ2-7; D unresolved. Trimming shortened V by 3 bases and J by 3 bases, and 9 bases separated the two germline ends. This CDR3 spans 12 amino acids. Germline values: CDR1 DFQATT, CDR2 SNEGSKA (reference sequence).

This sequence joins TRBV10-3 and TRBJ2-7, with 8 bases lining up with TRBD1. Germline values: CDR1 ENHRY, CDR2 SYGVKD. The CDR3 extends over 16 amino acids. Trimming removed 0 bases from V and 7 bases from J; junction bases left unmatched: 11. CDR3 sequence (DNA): TGTGCCATCAGTGAGTCGAAGGGGACAGGAGAAAGGGAGCAGTACTTC. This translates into CAISESKGTGEREQYF.

The CDR3 sequence is CASSSRAGGTDTQYF. The CDR3 DNA reads as TGTGCCAGCAGCTCGCGGGCAGGGGGCACAGATACGCAGTATTTT. This sequence joins TRBV7-8 and TRBJ2-3; tentatively, D is TRBD1 (6 bases). This CDR3 has 15 amino acids. The ends were cut back, 4 bases at V and 1 base at J, with 12 bases in the middle. Germline loops: CDR1 SGHVS, CDR2 FQNEAQ.

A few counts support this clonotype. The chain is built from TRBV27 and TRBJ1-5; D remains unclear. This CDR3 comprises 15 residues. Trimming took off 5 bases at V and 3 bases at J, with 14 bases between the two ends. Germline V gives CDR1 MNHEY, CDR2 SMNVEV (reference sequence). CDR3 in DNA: TGTGCCAGCAGTCCCTCGGACGGGTTCAATCAGCCCCAGCATTTT. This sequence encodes CASSPSDGFNQPQHF.

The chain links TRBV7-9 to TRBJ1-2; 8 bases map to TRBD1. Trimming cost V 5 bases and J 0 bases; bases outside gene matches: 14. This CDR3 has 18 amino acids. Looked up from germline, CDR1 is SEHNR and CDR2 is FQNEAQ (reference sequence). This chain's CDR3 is CASSGSSGGQGANYGYTF. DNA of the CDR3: TGTGCCAGCAGCGGGAGTAGCGGTGGACAGGGAGCTAACTATGGCTACACCTTC.

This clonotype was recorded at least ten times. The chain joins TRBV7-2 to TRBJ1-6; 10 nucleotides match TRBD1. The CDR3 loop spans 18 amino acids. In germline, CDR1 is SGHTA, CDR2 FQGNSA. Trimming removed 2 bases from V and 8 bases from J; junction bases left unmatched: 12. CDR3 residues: CASSLQGPDRGRDSPLHF. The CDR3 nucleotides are TGTGCCAGCAGCTTACAGGGACCAGACAGGGGGCGGGATTCACCCCTCCACTTT.

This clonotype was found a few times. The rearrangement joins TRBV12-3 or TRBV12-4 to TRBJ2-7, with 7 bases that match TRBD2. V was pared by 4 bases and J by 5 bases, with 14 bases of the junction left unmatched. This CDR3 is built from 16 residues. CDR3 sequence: CASSYGGRGIRNEQYF. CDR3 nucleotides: TGTGCCAGCAGTTACGGCGGGAGAGGTATTAGGAACGAGCAGTACTTC.

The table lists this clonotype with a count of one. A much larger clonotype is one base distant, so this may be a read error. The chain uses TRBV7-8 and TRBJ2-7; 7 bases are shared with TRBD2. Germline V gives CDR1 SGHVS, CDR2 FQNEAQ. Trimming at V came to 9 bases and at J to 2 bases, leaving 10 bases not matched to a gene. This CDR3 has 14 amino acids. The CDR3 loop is CASPRGVATYEQYF. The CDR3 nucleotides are TGTGCCAGTCCTCGGGGGGTGGCCACCTACGAGCAGTACTTC. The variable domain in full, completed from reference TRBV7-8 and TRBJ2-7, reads GAGVSQSPRYKVAKRGQDVALRCDPISGHVSLFWYQQALGQGPEFLTYFQNEAQLDKSGLPSDRFFAERPEGSVSTLKIQRTQQEDSAVYLCASPRGVATYEQYFGPGTRLTVT.

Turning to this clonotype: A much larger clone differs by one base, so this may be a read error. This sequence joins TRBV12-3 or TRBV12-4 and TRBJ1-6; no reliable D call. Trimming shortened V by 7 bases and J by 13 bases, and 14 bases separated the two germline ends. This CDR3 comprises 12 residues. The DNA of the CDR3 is TGTGCCAGCAATTTCTCCGGCGGGCCCCTCCACTTT. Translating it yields CASNFSGGPLHF.

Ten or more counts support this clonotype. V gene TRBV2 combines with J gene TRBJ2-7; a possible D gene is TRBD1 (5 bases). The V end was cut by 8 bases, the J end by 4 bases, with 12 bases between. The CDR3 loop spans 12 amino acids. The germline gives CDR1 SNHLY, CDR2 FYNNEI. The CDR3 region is CASVPRAYEQYF. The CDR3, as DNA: TGTGCCAGCGTTCCCAGGGCGTACGAGCAGTACTTC. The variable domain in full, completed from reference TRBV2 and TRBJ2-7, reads EPEVTQTPSHQVTQMGQEVILRCVPISNHLYFYWYRQILGQKVEFLVSFYNNEISEKSEIFDDQFSVERPDGSNFTLKIRSTKLEDSAMYFCASVPRAYEQYFGPGTRLTVT.

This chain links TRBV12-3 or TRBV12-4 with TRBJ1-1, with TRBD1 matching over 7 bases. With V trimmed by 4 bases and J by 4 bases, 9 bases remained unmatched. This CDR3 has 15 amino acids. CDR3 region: CASSSPDRDATEAFF. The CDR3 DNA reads TGTGCCAGCAGTTCCCCAGACAGGGATGCCACTGAAGCTTTCTTT.

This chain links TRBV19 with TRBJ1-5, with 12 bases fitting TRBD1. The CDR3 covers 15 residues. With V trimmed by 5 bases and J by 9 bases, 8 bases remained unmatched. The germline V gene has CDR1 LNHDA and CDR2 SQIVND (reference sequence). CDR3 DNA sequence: TGTGCCAGTAGTGGAGGGACAGGGGGCCGAGTGCCCCAGCATTTT. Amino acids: CASSGGTGGRVPQHF.

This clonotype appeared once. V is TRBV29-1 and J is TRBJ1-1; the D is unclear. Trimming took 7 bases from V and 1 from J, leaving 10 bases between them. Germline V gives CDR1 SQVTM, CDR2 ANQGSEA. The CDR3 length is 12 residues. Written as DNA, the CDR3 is TGCAGCGCGAACAGTCCGAACACTGAAGCTTTCTTT. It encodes CSANSPNTEAFF.

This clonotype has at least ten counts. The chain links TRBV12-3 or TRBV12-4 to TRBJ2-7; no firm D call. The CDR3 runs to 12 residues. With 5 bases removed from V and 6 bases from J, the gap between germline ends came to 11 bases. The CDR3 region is CASSPGRREQYF. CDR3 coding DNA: TGTGCCAGCAGTCCTGGGCGGCGCGAGCAGTACTTC.

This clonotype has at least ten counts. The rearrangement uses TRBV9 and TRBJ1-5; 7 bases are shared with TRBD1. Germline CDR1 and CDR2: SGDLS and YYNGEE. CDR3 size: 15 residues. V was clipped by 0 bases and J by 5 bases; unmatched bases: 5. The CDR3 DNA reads TGTGCCAGCAGCGTAGAGGGGGCAGTTCATCAGCCCCAGCATTTT. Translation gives CASSVEGAVHQPQHF.

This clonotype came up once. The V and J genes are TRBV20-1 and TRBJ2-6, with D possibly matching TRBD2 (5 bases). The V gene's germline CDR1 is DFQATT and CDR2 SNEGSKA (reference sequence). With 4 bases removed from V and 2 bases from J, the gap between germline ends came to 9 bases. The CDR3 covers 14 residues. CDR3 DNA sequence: TGCAGTGCTACTATCGGGGCTGGGGCCAACGTCCTGACTTTC. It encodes CSATIGAGANVLTF.

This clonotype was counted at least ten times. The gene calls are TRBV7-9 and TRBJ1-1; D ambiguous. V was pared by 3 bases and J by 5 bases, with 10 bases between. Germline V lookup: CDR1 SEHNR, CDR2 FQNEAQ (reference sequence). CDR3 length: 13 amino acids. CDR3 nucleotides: TGTGCCAGCAGCTTGAGAACCCAAACTGAAGCTTTCTTT. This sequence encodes CASSLRTQTEAFF. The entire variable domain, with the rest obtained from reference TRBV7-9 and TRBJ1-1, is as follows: DTGVSQNPRHKITKRGQNVTFRCDPISEHNRLYWYRQTLGQGPEFLTYFQNEAQLEKSRLLSDRFSAERPKGSFSTLEIQRTEQGDSAMYLCASSLRTQTEAFFGQGTRLTVV.

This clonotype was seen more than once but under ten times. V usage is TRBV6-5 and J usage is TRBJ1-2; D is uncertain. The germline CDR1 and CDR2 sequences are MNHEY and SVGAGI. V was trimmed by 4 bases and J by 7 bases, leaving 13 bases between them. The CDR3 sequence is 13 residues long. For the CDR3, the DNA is TGTGCCAGCAGTTTCCACGACGAGGGTGGCTACACCTTC. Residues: CASSFHDEGGYTF.

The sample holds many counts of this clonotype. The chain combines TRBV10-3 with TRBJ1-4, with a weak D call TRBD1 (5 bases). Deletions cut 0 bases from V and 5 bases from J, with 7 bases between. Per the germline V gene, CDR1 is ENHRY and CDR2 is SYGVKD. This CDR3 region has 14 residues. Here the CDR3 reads CAISESKGNEKLFF. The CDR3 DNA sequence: TGTGCCATCAGTGAGTCAAAGGGGAATGAAAAACTGTTTTTT.

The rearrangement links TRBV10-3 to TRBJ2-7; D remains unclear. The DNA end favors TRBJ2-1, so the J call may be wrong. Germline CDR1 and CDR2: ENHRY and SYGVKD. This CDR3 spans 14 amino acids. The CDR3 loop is CAISESRTGGEQFF. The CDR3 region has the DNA TGTGCCATCAGTGAATCACGTACTGGTGGTGAGCAGTTCTTC.

This CDR3 is CASSPGLADTYEQYF. The CDR3 DNA reads as TGTGCCAGCAGCCCTGGACTAGCGGACACCTACGAGCAGTACTTC. V and J are TRBV25-1 and TRBJ2-7, with 10 bases matching TRBD2. The V and J ends lost 6 bases and 2 bases, in that order; junction bases with no gene match: 7. This CDR3 region has 15 residues. CDR1 is MGHDK and CDR2 is SYGVNS in the germline V gene.

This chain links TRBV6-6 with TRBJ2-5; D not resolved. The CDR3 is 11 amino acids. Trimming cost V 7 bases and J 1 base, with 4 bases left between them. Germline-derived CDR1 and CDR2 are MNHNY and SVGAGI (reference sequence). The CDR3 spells CASKIQETQYF. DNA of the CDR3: TGTGCCAGCAAAATCCAAGAGACCCAGTACTTC.

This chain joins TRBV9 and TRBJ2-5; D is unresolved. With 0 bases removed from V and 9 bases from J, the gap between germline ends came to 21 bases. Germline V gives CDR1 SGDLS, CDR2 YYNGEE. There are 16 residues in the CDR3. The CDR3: CASSVDLCERFEAQYF. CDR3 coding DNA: TGTGCCAGCAGCGTAGATTTGTGCGAGAGATTTGAGGCCCAGTACTTC. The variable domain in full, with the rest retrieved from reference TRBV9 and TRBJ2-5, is DSGVTQTPKHLITATGQRVTLRCSPRSGDLSVYWYQQSLDQGLQFLIQYYNGEERAKGNILERFSAQQFPDLHSELNLSSLELGDSALYFCASSVDLCERFEAQYFGPGTRLLVL.

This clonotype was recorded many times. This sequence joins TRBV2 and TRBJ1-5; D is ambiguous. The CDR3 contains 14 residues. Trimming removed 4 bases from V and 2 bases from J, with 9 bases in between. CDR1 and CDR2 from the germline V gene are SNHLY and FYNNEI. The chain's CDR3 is CASSGRSGNQPQHF. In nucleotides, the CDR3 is TGTGCCAGCAGTGGCCGGAGCGGCAATCAGCCCCAGCATTTT.